This entry lists 26 T cell receptor beta chains sequenced from one sample in a study of blood T cell dynamics during melanoma immunotherapy (dated by TCRdb to between 2020 and 2021). In the paper's terms, the time point label means: week 3, after first cycle of checkpoint inhibitor. Library generation was performed with the immunoSEQ multiplex PCR assay. Held by TCRdb, this immuneACCESS table contains in-frame sequences only and omits some clones. Under half of the omission traces to an unresolved V gene where checked; the cause of the rest is unknown. A total of over 8,000 clones appear in this sample, about 85% of them only once. The top ten clonotypes cover over 3.5% of the sample. The sequences come from blood, collected from a patient treated with checkpoint blockade. The receptors shown here come from a human donor with melanoma.

This CDR3 reads CASSSGYEQFF. CDR3 sequence (DNA): TGTGCCAGCAGTTCGGGCTATGAGCAGTTCTTC. This sequence joins TRBV28 and TRBJ2-1; D is unresolved. This CDR3 is built from 11 residues. The germline V and J ends were trimmed by 4 bases and 8 bases, with 6 bases remaining between them. The V gene's germline CDR1 is MDHEN and CDR2 SYDVKM.

This chain uses TRBV12-5 with TRBJ2-1, with 13 bases that match TRBD2. The CDR3 length is 17 residues. CDR1 and CDR2 from the germline V gene are LGHNT and FRNRAP. J gave up 9 bases and V 5 bases, and 13 bases lay outside the gene matches. The CDR3 coding sequence is TGTGCTAGTGGTGTCAGGGGCGTACTAGCGGGAGGGGGTGAGCAGTTCTTC. Its protein is CASGVRGVLAGGGEQFF.

V gene TRBV27 combines with J gene TRBJ1-2; 9 positions agree with TRBD1. The CDR3 consists of 14 residues. Germline values: CDR1 MNHEY, CDR2 SMNVEV (reference sequence). V gave up 6 bases and J gave up 6 bases; unmatched junction bases: 8. The DNA for the CDR3 is TGTGCCAGCAGGCGTCGGGACAGGGTTCATGGCTACACCTTC. Translation gives CASRRRDRVHGYTF.

The CDR3 loop reads CASSPGHSTDTDTQYF. Written as DNA, the CDR3 is TGTGCCAGCTCACCCGGACACTCCACCGACACAGATACGCAGTATTTT. The rearrangement joins TRBV18 to TRBJ2-3, with D possibly being TRBD1 (5 bases). Per germline, CDR1 KGHSH and CDR2 LQKENI. V was shortened by 3 bases and J by 2 bases, with 15 bases between the two germline ends. This CDR3 is 16 amino acids long.

The V and J genes are TRBV6-1 and TRBJ1-2, with D possibly TRBD1 on 5 matching bases. With 8 bases removed from V and 0 bases from J, the gap between germline ends came to 16 bases. This CDR3 is built from 15 residues. Germline lookup yields CDR1 MNHNS and CDR2 SASEGT. The CDR3 protein is CASGQSDQANYGYTF. Written as DNA, the CDR3 is TGTGCCAGCGGACAAAGTGATCAAGCTAACTATGGCTACACCTTC.

This chain uses TRBV19 with TRBJ2-2; no definite D call. Germline V gene lookup returns CDR1 LNHDA and CDR2 SQIVND (reference sequence). The CDR3 is 13 residues long. The V and J ends lost 7 bases and 2 bases respectively, with 8 bases between them. CDR3: CASTWGNTGELFF. In DNA form, the CDR3 reads TGTGCCAGTACATGGGGAAACACCGGGGAGCTGTTTTTT. The entire variable domain, with the rest obtained from reference TRBV19 and TRBJ2-2, is as follows: DGGITQSPKYLFRKEGQNVTLSCEQNLNHDAMYWYRQDPGQGLRLIYYSQIVNDFQKGDIAEGYSVSREKKESFPLTVTSAQKNPTAFYLCASTWGNTGELFFGEGSRLTVL.

V and J are TRBV9 and TRBJ2-1; 10 bases match TRBD2. Germline-derived CDR1 and CDR2 are SGDLS and YYNGEE. The CDR3 sequence is 13 residues long. The junction had 3 bases not matched to a gene; V was cut back by 3 bases and J by 9 bases. DNA for the CDR3: TGTGCCAGCAGCGCCCGGACTAGCGGTGAGCAGTTCTTC. This encodes CASSARTSGEQFF.

In this sample, this clone turned up once. The chain is built from TRBV6-5 and TRBJ1-5; a possible D gene is TRBD1 (5 bases). From germline, CDR1 is MNHEY and CDR2 SVGAGI. This CDR3 is built from 15 residues. The V end lost 6 bases, the J end lost 3 bases, and 15 bases lay between the germline ends. Here the CDR3 DNA reads TGTGCCAGCAGCAGCCACAGGCCCCCCAATCAGCCCCAGCATTTT. This gives the protein CASSSHRPPNQPQHF.

The chain employs TRBV7-2 and TRBJ2-1; TRBD2 matches 11 bases. The V gene's germline CDR1 is SGHTA and CDR2 FQGNSA. The CDR3 loop spans 16 amino acids. Trimming at V came to 1 base and at J to 4 bases, leaving 3 bases not matched to a gene. For the CDR3, the DNA is TGTGCCAGCAGCTTAGTAGGGACTAGCGGTTACAATGAGCAGTTCTTC. Its translation is CASSLVGTSGYNEQFF.

The CDR3 protein is CAWSLNLITEAFF. The CDR3 region has the DNA TGTGCCTGGAGTTTAAACCTTATCACTGAAGCTTTCTTT. The rearrangement joins TRBV30 to TRBJ1-1; D gene ambiguous. The CDR3 covers 13 residues. Germline V gene data show CDR1 as GTSNPN and CDR2 as SVGIG (reference sequence). Trimming removed 2 bases from V and 4 bases from J, with 11 bases in between.

The CDR3 sequence: CASTPAGFPAEQFF. The CDR3 region has the DNA TGTGCCAGCACCCCCGCCGGTTTCCCCGCTGAGCAGTTCTTC. This rearrangement joins TRBV7-2 to TRBJ2-1; D remains ambiguous. This CDR3 comprises 14 residues. The V end lost 7 bases, the J end lost 9 bases, and 19 bases lay between the germline ends. Germline CDR1 SGHTA, CDR2 FQGNSA.

The V and J genes are TRBV6-5 and TRBJ2-1, with D unresolved. Germline V CDR1 and CDR2: MNHEY, SVGAGI. CDR3 length: 11 residues. Trimming took off 7 bases at V and 3 bases at J, with 4 bases between the two ends. The CDR3 region is CASTSYNEQFF. The CDR3 DNA reads TGTGCCAGCACCAGCTACAATGAGCAGTTCTTC.

The CDR3 here is CATSSLFGVRDREYTGELFF. The CDR3 nucleotides are TGTGCCACCAGCAGTCTTTTTGGGGTGAGGGACAGGGAATATACCGGGGAGCTGTTTTTT. The rearrangement links TRBV15 to TRBJ2-2; 9 nucleotides line up with TRBD1. After removal of 3 bases from V and 5 bases from J, the junction contained 19 bases not matched to a gene. Germline V gene data show CDR1 as LNHNV and CDR2 as YYDKDF (reference sequence). The CDR3 is 20 amino acids. Full variable domain (outside the CDR3, taken from reference TRBV15 and TRBJ2-2): DAMVIQNPRYQVTQFGKPVTLSCSQTLNHNVMYWYQQKSSQAPKLLFHYYDKDFNNEADTPDNFQSRRPNTSFCFLDIRSPGLGDTAMYLCATSSLFGVRDREYTGELFFGEGSRLTVL.

The chain combines TRBV5-4 with TRBJ2-7; tentative D call: TRBD1 (6 bases). Per germline, CDR1 SGHNT and CDR2 YYREEE (reference sequence). The CDR3 is 15 residues long. V was pared by 0 bases and J by 1 base, with 11 bases between. The CDR3 DNA reads as TGTGCCAGCAGCTTGGATCCGGACAGTTCCTACGAGCAGTACTTC. Amino acids: CASSLDPDSSYEQYF.

The V gene is TRBV12-2, the J gene TRBJ2-2. TRBV12-2 is shown as a pseudogene. CDR3 length: 17 amino acids. CDR3 amino acids: CASRLPGWEPNTGELFF. The CDR3 nucleotides read TGTGCAAGTCGCTTACCCGGATGGGAACCGAACACCGGGGAGCTGTTTTTT.

The genes are TRBV27 and TRBJ1-1; TRBD1 is a possible D gene (6 bases). This CDR3 is built from 15 residues. CDR1 is MNHEY, CDR2 SMNVEV, per germline (reference sequence). V was shortened by 5 bases and J by 0 bases, with 13 bases between the two germline ends. The CDR3 nucleotides read TGTGCCAGCAGTCGTCCCGGACAGATGAACACTGAAGCTTTCTTT. Protein sequence: CASSRPGQMNTEAFF.

The chain joins TRBV5-4 to TRBJ2-3; no clear D. CDR1 is SGHNT, CDR2 YYREEE, per germline (reference sequence). This CDR3 spans 13 amino acids. V was cut by 4 bases and J by 4 bases, with 10 bases left in between. CDR3 coding DNA: TGTGCCAGCAGCCGTATCCTCGCAGATACGCAGTATTTT. Residues: CASSRILADTQYF. The variable domain in full, with the rest retrieved from reference TRBV5-4 and TRBJ2-3, is ETGVTQSPTHLIKTRGQQVTLRCSSQSGHNTVSWYQQALGQGPQFIFQYYREEENGRGNFPPRFSGLQFPNYSSELNVNALELDDSALYLCASSRILADTQYFGPGTRLTVL.

This chain links TRBV10-2 with TRBJ2-7; 8 positions match TRBD1. The CDR3 extends over 16 amino acids. V shed 7 bases, J shed 2 bases, and the junction held 13 bases outside the gene matches. Per germline, CDR1 WSHSY and CDR2 SAAADI. CDR3 in DNA: TGCGCCAGCACCGACCCAGGGGGCGCCAAGACCTACGAGCAGTACTTC. Its translation: CASTDPGGAKTYEQYF.

V gene TRBV7-2 combines with J gene TRBJ2-1; 12 nucleotides align to TRBD2. The length of the CDR3 is 17 residues. The V gene's germline CDR1 is SGHTA and CDR2 FQGNSA. Trimming took 5 bases from V and 0 from J; bases not matched to a gene: 5. DNA of the CDR3: TGTGCCAGCAGCCCCACTAGCGGGAGGAGCTCCTACAATGAGCAGTTCTTC. Residues: CASSPTSGRSSYNEQFF.

In this sample, this clone turned up once. The chain is built from TRBV5-5 and TRBJ2-5, with TRBD2 matching 7 bases. The J call may not be correct, given that the DNA end is closer to TRBJ2-7. This CDR3 contains 14 residues. Germline V gene lookup returns CDR1 SGHKS and CDR2 YYEKEE (reference sequence). In nucleotides, the CDR3 is TGTGCCAGCAGCTTGGAACTAGCGTCCTACGAGCAGTACTTC. It encodes CASSLELASYEQYF.

The chain carries TRBV19 and TRBJ1-4; 10 bases fit TRBD1. This CDR3 is 13 amino acids long. CDR1 is LNHDA, CDR2 SQIVND, per germline (reference sequence). Germline trimming cut 9 bases from V and 3 bases from J; bases unmatched to any gene: 1. The CDR3 loop is CASGQGANEKLFF. DNA for the CDR3: TGTGCCAGCGGACAGGGGGCTAATGAAAAACTGTTTTTT.

DNA of the CDR3: TGTGCCAGCAGCCCGTCCGCGGGGGGCGGGAGTAACGAGCAGTACTTC. The encoded protein is CASSPSAGGGSNEQYF. This sequence joins TRBV4-2 and TRBJ2-7; 8 nucleotides agree with TRBD2. The CDR3 totals 16 residues. Per germline, CDR1 LGHNA and CDR2 YNFKEQ. Trimming at V came to 4 bases and at J to 5 bases, leaving 13 bases not matched to a gene.

This clone was counted a single time. The chain recombines TRBV6-6 with TRBJ2-2, with unresolved D. Trimming took off 2 bases at V and 3 bases at J, with 4 bases between the two ends. Per the germline V gene, CDR1 is MNHNY and CDR2 is SVGAGI (reference sequence). The CDR3 covers 13 residues. The CDR3 loop reads CASSYRDTGELFF. DNA of the CDR3: TGTGCCAGCAGTTACCGGGACACCGGGGAGCTGTTTTTT.

The gene calls are TRBV11-1 and TRBJ1-2; 7 bases align to TRBD1. With V trimmed by 5 bases and J by 4 bases, 13 bases remained unmatched. The CDR3 has 16 residues. Germline values: CDR1 SGHAT, CDR2 FQDESV (reference sequence). The CDR3 is CASSLVPPQGSYGYTF. CDR3 DNA: TGTGCCAGCAGCCTAGTACCGCCACAGGGGAGCTATGGCTACACCTTC.

This chain uses TRBV15 with TRBJ2-2; D might be TRBD1 (5 bases). The germline V and J ends were trimmed by 0 bases and 3 bases, with 8 bases remaining between them. Germline assignment: CDR1 LNHNV and CDR2 YYDKDF (reference sequence). This CDR3 contains 15 residues. For the CDR3, the DNA is TGTGCCACCAGCAGAGACAGGGAAGACACCGGGGAGCTGTTTTTT. Encoded protein: CATSRDREDTGELFF.

The V and J genes are TRBV28 and TRBJ1-2, with D possibly matching TRBD1 (6 bases). CDR1 is MDHEN and CDR2 is SYDVKM in the germline V gene. Between the trimmed V and J ends, which lost 5 bases and 6 bases, there was a span of 22 bases. CDR3 length equals 16 residues. In nucleotides, the CDR3 is TGTGCCAGCAGTCCTACGGGCGGGGGGCGCAGGGATGGCTACACCTTC. Translation: CASSPTGGGRRDGYTF.